Listed below are T cell receptor beta chains from one sample, sequenced in a study of blood T cell repertoires in COVID-19. TCRdb's table, derived via immunoSEQ multiplex PCR, lists solely in-frame clones and lacks some. The sample contains approximately 240,000 clones, approximately 84% of which appear only once. The specimen was peripheral blood. These receptor sequences come from a woman aged 25 to 39 who had recovered from COVID-19. CDR3s include the opening cysteine and the closing phenylalanine or tryptophan. The D gene is left open where the match is weak. The listing skips clone size in some rows; elsewhere it reads once, few, many or a size class.

len | abundance | j_gene | d_gene | v_gene | CDR3aa | CDR3nt
14 | NA | TRBJ2-7 | NA | TRBV3-1/TRBV3-2 | CASSQGWVADEQYF | TGTGCCAGCAGCCAAGGGTGGGTAGCGGACGAGCAGTACTTC
13 | NA | TRBJ2-5 | TRBD2 | TRBV2 | CASLAGEWETQYF | TGTGCCAGTCTAGCGGGAGAATGGGAGACCCAGTACTTC
14 | NA | TRBJ2-7 | NA | TRBV5-1 | CASSFWPFFYEQYF | TGCGCCAGCAGCTTTTGGCCTTTTTTTTACGAGCAGTACTTC
12 | once | TRBJ2-1 | NA | TRBV5-1 | CASSPGENEQFF | TGCGCCAGCAGCCCGGGGGAGAATGAGCAGTTCTTC
11 | NA | TRBJ2-5 | NA | TRBV6-6 | CASSPSAAQYF | TGTGCCAGCAGCCCGTCGGCGGCCCAGTACTTC
13 | NA | TRBJ1-1 | NA | TRBV5-1 | CASSPQGNTEAFF | TGCGCCAGCAGCCCTCAGGGGAACACTGAAGCTTTCTTT
16 | NA | TRBJ2-3 | NA | TRBV4-1 | CASSPPEGPHTDTQYF | TGCGCCAGCAGCCCCCCGGAGGGCCCCCACACAGATACGCAGTATTTT
14 | NA | TRBJ2-7 | NA | TRBV25-1 | CASSSDRGTYEQYF | TGTGCCAGCAGTTCCGATAGGGGTACCTACGAGCAGTACTTC
14 | NA | TRBJ1-2 | NA | TRBV6-5 | CASRSGVLVYGYTF | TGTGCCAGCAGATCAGGGGTGCTGGTCTATGGCTACACCTTC
15 | NA | TRBJ1-1 | NA | TRBV18 | CASSPGATFSTEAFF | TGTGCCAGCTCACCAGGGGCCACATTTAGCACTGAAGCTTTCTTT
14 | NA | TRBJ1-1 | TRBD1 | TRBV7-2 | CASSFQTGTTEAFF | TGTGCCAGCAGCTTTCAGACAGGGACCACTGAAGCTTTCTTT
15 | NA | TRBJ1-1 | NA | TRBV5-1 | CASSLSGEGNTEAFF | TGCGCCAGCAGCTTGTCAGGAGAGGGGAACACTGAAGCTTTCTTT
13 | NA | TRBJ2-3 | NA | TRBV7-3 | CASSPSREDTQYF | TGTGCCAGCAGCCCCTCTAGGGAGGATACGCAGTATTTT
15 | NA | TRBJ2-1 | TRBD1 | TRBV9 | CASKPGTGGLNEQFF | TGTGCCAGCAAACCCGGGACAGGGGGCCTCAATGAGCAGTTCTTC
14 | few | TRBJ2-3 | NA | TRBV2 | CASGSQGPPDTQYF | TGTGCCAGCGGCTCTCAGGGGCCCCCAGATACGCAGTATTTT
15 | NA | TRBJ2-7 | NA | TRBV11-3 | CASSLSGGGTYEQYF | TGTGCCAGCAGCTTAAGTGGTGGAGGGACCTACGAGCAGTACTTC
15 | NA | TRBJ2-1 | TRBD2 | TRBV6-6 | CASRPSGGFYNEQFF | TGTGCCAGCAGACCCAGCGGGGGGTTCTACAATGAGCAGTTCTTC
13 | NA | TRBJ1-2 | NA | TRBV27 | CASSLSGDYGYTF | TGTGCCAGCAGTTTATCAGGAGACTATGGCTACACCTTC
14 | few | TRBJ1-5 | NA | TRBV5-1 | CASSLAPVDQPQHF | TGCGCCAGCAGCTTGGCCCCGGTCGATCAGCCCCAGCATTTT
21 | once | TRBJ2-7 | TRBD2 | TRBV10-1 | CAITDLSLLAGETTSSYEQYF | TGCGCCATCACTGACCTTAGCCTCCTAGCGGGAGAGACTACTAGCTCCTACGAGCAGTACTTC
16 | NA | TRBJ1-5 | NA | TRBV7-9 | CASSPRGGESDQPQHF | TGTGCCAGCAGCCCCCGGGGAGGGGAGTCGGATCAGCCCCAGCATTTT
15 | NA | TRBJ1-1 | NA | TRBV28 | CASSGGAGMNTEAFF | TGTGCCAGCAGTGGGGGCGCAGGCATGAACACTGAAGCTTTCTTT
15 | NA | TRBJ2-1 | TRBD2 | TRBV6-5 | CASSRLGLADNEQFF | TGTGCCAGCAGCCGGCTGGGACTAGCGGACAATGAGCAGTTCTTC
15 | NA | TRBJ2-5 | NA | TRBV27 | CASSSTTEEGETQYF | TGTGCCAGCAGTTCAACAACGGAGGAGGGAGAGACCCAGTACTTC
14 | NA | TRBJ1-1 | NA | TRBV6-1 | CASSEAGALAEAFF | TGTGCCAGCAGTGAAGCGGGGGCTCTCGCTGAAGCTTTCTTT
14 | NA | TRBJ1-6 | NA | TRBV6-5 | CASRGTLYNSPLHF | TGTGCCAGCAGAGGGACATTGTATAATTCACCCCTCCACTTT
14 | NA | TRBJ2-5 | TRBD1 | TRBV6-6 | CASSDRGEGETQYF | TGTGCCAGCAGTGACAGGGGTGAAGGCGAGACCCAGTACTTC
15 | NA | TRBJ2-7 | TRBD2 | TRBV6-5 | CASSPSSSGRNEQYF | TGTGCCAGCAGTCCCTCCTCAAGCGGGAGAAACGAGCAGTACTTC
15 | NA | TRBJ2-5 | TRBD2 | TRBV10-3 | CAISEVASGEETQYF | TGTGCCATCAGTGAGGTGGCTAGCGGGGAAGAGACCCAGTACTTC
15 | few | TRBJ2-1 | TRBD2 | TRBV11-2 | CASSLALAGVNEQFF | TGTGCCAGCAGCTTAGCACTAGCGGGAGTAAATGAGCAGTTCTTC
13 | NA | TRBJ2-5 | NA | TRBV30 | CAWSGGFQETQYF | TGTGCCTGGAGTGGCGGCTTCCAAGAGACCCAGTACTTC
15 | NA | TRBJ2-1 | TRBD2 | TRBV20-1 | CSASSGLAGGNEQFF | TGCAGTGCTAGTTCCGGACTAGCGGGAGGAAATGAGCAGTTCTTC
14 | NA | TRBJ1-2 | TRBD1 | TRBV30 | CAWSAYTGVDGYTF | TGTGCCTGGAGTGCCTATACAGGGGTGGATGGCTACACCTTC
15 | NA | TRBJ2-1 | TRBD2 | TRBV10-3 | CAISAGTRPYNEQFF | TGTGCCATCAGTGCCGGGACTAGACCCTACAATGAGCAGTTCTTC
16 | NA | TRBJ2-7 | TRBD2 | TRBV29-1 | CSVADSHGLAGHEQYF | TGCAGCGTTGCGGACTCCCACGGACTAGCGGGACACGAGCAGTACTTC
16 | NA | TRBJ1-2 | TRBD1 | TRBV4-2 | CASSPDRAISFYGYTF | TGTGCCAGCAGCCCAGACAGGGCGATCTCCTTCTATGGCTACACCTTC
15 | NA | TRBJ2-1 | NA | TRBV9 | CASSVEASGYNEQFF | TGTGCCAGCAGCGTAGAGGCCTCAGGATACAATGAGCAGTTCTTC
15 | NA | TRBJ2-5 | NA | TRBV7-9 | CASSPGVGQQETQYF | TGTGCCAGCAGCCCGGGAGTAGGCCAGCAGGAGACCCAGTACTTC
15 | NA | TRBJ1-5 | TRBD1 | TRBV27 | CASSLIGTGNQPQHF | TGTGCCAGCAGTTTAATCGGGACAGGCAACCAGCCCCAGCATTTT
14 | few | TRBJ2-7 | NA | TRBV6-5 | CASMGDSSSYEQYF | TGTGCCAGCATGGGGGACTCATCCTCCTACGAGCAGTACTTC
15 | NA | TRBJ1-2 | NA | TRBV28 | CASSVEGGGSVGYTF | TGTGCCAGCAGTGTAGAGGGCGGCGGGTCGGTTGGCTACACCTTC
13 | NA | TRBJ2-7 | TRBD1 | TRBV29-1 | CSFLDRGIHEQYF | TGCAGCTTCCTGGACAGGGGAATCCACGAGCAGTACTTC
15 | many | TRBJ2-7 | TRBD2 | TRBV5-4 | CASSPGTSGPYEQYF | TGTGCCAGCAGCCCCGGGACTAGCGGGCCCTACGAGCAGTACTTC
16 | NA | TRBJ1-2 | NA | TRBV5-1 | CASSLTRKGTNYGYTF | TGCGCCAGCAGCCTGACACGAAAAGGAACTAACTATGGCTACACCTTC
13 | few | TRBJ1-2 | NA | TRBV19 | CASSAGNDYGYTF | TGTGCCAGCTCGGCGGGGAACGACTATGGCTACACCTTC
16 | NA | TRBJ2-2 | TRBD2 | TRBV15 | CATSRGLAGNTGELFF | TGTGCCACCAGCAGAGGTCTAGCGGGTAACACCGGGGAGCTGTTTTTT